These 10 T cell receptor beta chains were all obtained from the same sample, sequenced in a study of T cell responses to AZD1222 COVID-19 vaccine. Sequencing was performed with immunoSEQ multiplex PCR; in TCRdb, only in-frame clones are kept and a portion is missing. Of about 130,000 clones in the sample, roughly 89% are singletons; the top ten hold 1.5% to 2%. The sequencing here drew on peripheral blood, taken on day 0 of AZD1222 vaccination. The receptors stem from an adult in good health.

The genes are TRBV28 and TRBJ1-5; tentatively, D is TRBD1 (6 bases). CDR3 length: 15 residues. V was shortened by 2 bases and J by 4 bases, with 12 bases between the two germline ends. Germline CDR1 reads MDHEN; CDR2 reads SYDVKM. The CDR3 loop reads CASSLATGRNQPQHF. The CDR3 DNA follows: TGTGCCAGCAGTTTAGCTACAGGGAGGAATCAGCCCCAGCATTTT. The whole variable domain, filled in from reference TRBV28 and TRBJ1-5, reads DVKVTQSSRYLVKRTGEKVFLECVQDMDHENMFWYRQDPGLGLRLIYFSYDVKMKEKGDIPEGYSVSREKKERFSLILESASTNQTSMYLCASSLATGRNQPQHFGDGTRLSIL.

The genes are TRBV2 and TRBJ2-5; 7 bases are a match to TRBD2. V trimming: 3 bases; J trimming: 3 bases; junction bases outside the gene matches: 4. The CDR3 extends over 14 amino acids. CDR1 and CDR2 (germline): SNHLY, FYNNEI. The CDR3 here is CASSEGTIEETQYF. The CDR3 nucleotides are TGTGCCAGCAGTGAGGGGACTATAGAAGAGACCCAGTACTTC.

V and J are TRBV2 and TRBJ1-5, with 9 positions matching TRBD1. Trimming removed 7 bases from V and 6 bases from J; junction bases left unmatched: 10. This CDR3 is 15 amino acids long. Per the germline V gene, CDR1 is SNHLY and CDR2 is FYNNEI. The CDR3 is CASKRGDRVFQPQHF. The DNA for the CDR3 is TGTGCCAGCAAAAGGGGGGACAGGGTTTTTCAGCCCCAGCATTTT.

The V call is TRBV9, the J call TRBJ1-2; 10 bases are a match to TRBD1. Losses at the gene ends were 0 bases for V and 3 bases for J; bases not matched to a gene: 14. CDR1 is SGDLS and CDR2 is YYNGEE in the germline V gene. This CDR3 region has 19 residues. This CDR3 is CASSVDRGGQGQRDYGYTF. The CDR3 bases are TGTGCCAGCAGCGTAGATCGTGGGGGACAGGGGCAACGCGACTATGGCTACACCTTC.

The rearrangement links TRBV30 to TRBJ2-2; D is uncertain. Trimming took off 3 bases at V and 6 bases at J, with 5 bases between the two ends. Germline-derived CDR1 and CDR2 are GTSNPN and SVGIG (reference sequence). The CDR3 spans 11 residues. CDR3 protein: CAWRGSGELFF. The CDR3 DNA sequence: TGTGCCTGGAGGGGTTCCGGGGAGCTGTTTTTT.

The V gene is TRBV14, the J gene TRBJ2-4; 9 bases are shared with TRBD1. After removal of 4 bases from V and 6 bases from J, the junction contained 7 bases not matched to a gene. From germline, CDR1 is SGHDN and CDR2 FVKESK. The CDR3 extends over 15 amino acids. This chain's CDR3 is CASSPNRGQGNIQYF. The CDR3 DNA reads as TGTGCCAGCAGCCCCAACAGGGGGCAGGGAAACATTCAGTACTTC.

This clone was recorded a few times. The chain employs TRBV7-3 and TRBJ1-1; 7 nucleotides align to TRBD1. J lost 1 base, V lost 5 bases, and 1 base had no gene match. In germline, CDR1 is SGHTA, CDR2 FQGTGA. This CDR3 comprises 13 residues. The CDR3 protein is CASSRTGNTEAFF. As DNA, the CDR3 is TGTGCCAGCAGCAGGACAGGGAACACTGAAGCTTTCTTT.

The chain joins TRBV19 to TRBJ1-5; no firm D call. CDR1 LNHDA and CDR2 SQIVND come from the germline V gene (reference sequence). V dropped 5 bases and J dropped 5 bases, with 13 bases sitting between them. The CDR3 is 14 amino acids. The CDR3 is CASSPRRGDQPQHF. The CDR3 coding sequence is TGTGCCAGTAGTCCCAGACGGGGTGATCAGCCCCAGCATTTT.

This chain links TRBV11-3 with TRBJ1-1; perhaps TRBD1 as D (5 bases). Trimming cost V 5 bases and J 4 bases, with 11 bases left between them. The CDR3 extends over 13 amino acids. The V gene's germline CDR1 is SGHNT and CDR2 YENEEA. The chain's CDR3 is CASSPPGGTEAFF. CDR3 sequence (DNA): TGTGCCAGCAGCCCCCCGGGGGGCACTGAAGCTTTCTTT.

The chain recombines TRBV30 with TRBJ2-1; D not resolved. The CDR3 loop spans 14 amino acids. The V gene lost 0 bases and the J gene lost 15 bases, with 21 bases spanning the gap. The germline V gene has CDR1 GTSNPN and CDR2 SVGIG (reference sequence). The CDR3 loop is CAWSVGRIPSAGFF. As DNA, the CDR3 is TGTGCCTGGAGTGTAGGTCGGATTCCGAGCGCAGGGTTCTTC. The full variable domain, its missing parts supplied by reference TRBV30 and TRBJ2-1, is SQTIHQWPATLVQPVGSPLSLECTVEGTSNPNLYWYRQAAGRGLQLLFYSVGIGQISSEVPQNLSASRPQDRQFILSSKKLLLSDSGFYLCAWSVGRIPSAGFFGPGTRLTVL.